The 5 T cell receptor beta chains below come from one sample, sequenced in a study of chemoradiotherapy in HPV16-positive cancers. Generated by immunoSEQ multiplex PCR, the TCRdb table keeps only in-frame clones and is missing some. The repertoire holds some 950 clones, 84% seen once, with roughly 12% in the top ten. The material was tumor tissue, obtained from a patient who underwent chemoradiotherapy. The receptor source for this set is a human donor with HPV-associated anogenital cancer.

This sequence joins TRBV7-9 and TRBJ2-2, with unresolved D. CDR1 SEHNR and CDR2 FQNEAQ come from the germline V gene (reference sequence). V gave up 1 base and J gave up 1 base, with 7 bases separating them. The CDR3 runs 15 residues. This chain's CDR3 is CASSLVSGNTGELFF. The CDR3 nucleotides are TGTGCCAGCAGCTTAGTGTCGGGGAACACCGGGGAGCTGTTTTTT.

In nucleotides, the CDR3 is TGTGCCAGCAGCTTGGGTCTGGGGAAGACCCAGTACTTC. It is translated as CASSLGLGKTQYF. The chain links TRBV7-2 to TRBJ2-5, with D unresolved. In germline, CDR1 is SGHTA, CDR2 FQGNSA. V lost 3 bases to trimming and J lost 6 bases, with 11 bases between them. The CDR3 spans 13 residues.

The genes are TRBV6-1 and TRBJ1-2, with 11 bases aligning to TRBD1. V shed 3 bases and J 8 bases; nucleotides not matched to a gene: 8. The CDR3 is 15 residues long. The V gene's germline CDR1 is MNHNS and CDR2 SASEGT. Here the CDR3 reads CASSDDRTGGSGYTF. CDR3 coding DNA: TGTGCCAGCAGTGATGACCGGACAGGGGGCTCGGGCTACACCTTC.

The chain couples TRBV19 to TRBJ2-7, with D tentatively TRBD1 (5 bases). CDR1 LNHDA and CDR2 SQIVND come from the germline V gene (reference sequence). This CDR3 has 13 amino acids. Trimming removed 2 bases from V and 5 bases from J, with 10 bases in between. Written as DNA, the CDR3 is TGTGCCAGTAGTATAAGGGGTAGGAACGAGCAGTACTTC. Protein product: CASSIRGRNEQYF.

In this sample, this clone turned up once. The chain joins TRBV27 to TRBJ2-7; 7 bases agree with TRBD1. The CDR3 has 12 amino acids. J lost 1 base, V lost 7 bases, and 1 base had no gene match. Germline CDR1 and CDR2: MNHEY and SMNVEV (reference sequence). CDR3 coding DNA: TGTGCCAGCATGGGACAGTCCTACGAGCAGTACTTC. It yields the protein CASMGQSYEQYF.